This is a list of T cell receptor beta chains from one sample in a study of cytomegalovirus exposure and HLA in healthy donors. The protocol was immunoSEQ multiplex PCR, while the TCRdb copy is restricted to in-frame clones and leaves out a portion. The data show fewer than 200,000 clones, around 96% seen once. The sequenced sample consisted of PBMCs. These receptors all come from a woman between 18 and 29 years old in good health and CMV-seronegative. CDR3s leave out the opening cysteine and the closing phenylalanine or tryptophan. The order of the fields is J gene, D gene, V gene, CDR3 protein. A D gene is named only where the DNA matches it firmly.

j_call: TRBJ1-1
d_call: -
v_call: TRBV5-1
cdr3_aa: ASSLDFSGNTEAF

j_call: TRBJ2-3
d_call: TRBD2
v_call: TRBV9
cdr3_aa: ASSGFSGGSADTQY

j_call: TRBJ2-5
d_call: -
v_call: TRBV4-2
cdr3_aa: ASSQEASEAQY

j_call: TRBJ1-1
d_call: -
v_call: TRBV4-1
cdr3_aa: ASSQLVSGLAF

j_call: TRBJ2-1
d_call: TRBD2
v_call: TRBV7-2
cdr3_aa: ASKPSGGSYNEQF

j_call: TRBJ2-5
d_call: -
v_call: TRBV9
cdr3_aa: ASSLGLGRVETQY

j_call: TRBJ2-1
d_call: TRBD1
v_call: TRBV7-9
cdr3_aa: ASSLPLGGQYNEQF

j_call: TRBJ1-1
d_call: -
v_call: TRBV6-5
cdr3_aa: ASSYGGNTEAF

j_call: TRBJ1-3
d_call: -
v_call: TRBV6-5
cdr3_aa: ASSPPGSGNTIY

j_call: TRBJ2-1
d_call: TRBD2
v_call: TRBV7-2
cdr3_aa: ASSPFSGVIYNEQF

j_call: TRBJ1-2
d_call: -
v_call: TRBV4-1
cdr3_aa: ASSQGSGFSRGYT

j_call: TRBJ2-7
d_call: -
v_call: TRBV4-1
cdr3_aa: ASSQDSQSAQY

j_call: TRBJ1-2
d_call: -
v_call: TRBV7-2
cdr3_aa: ASSLVGRGDYGYT

j_call: TRBJ2-5
d_call: TRBD1
v_call: TRBV29-1
cdr3_aa: SSTGGDETQY

j_call: TRBJ1-6
d_call: -
v_call: TRBV11-2
cdr3_aa: ASSQWTVTASSYNSPLH

j_call: TRBJ1-5
d_call: TRBD1
v_call: TRBV10-3
cdr3_aa: AISAGTEGGKQPQH

j_call: TRBJ2-3
d_call: TRBD2
v_call: TRBV11-3
cdr3_aa: ASSLGFSGGLTDTQY

j_call: TRBJ2-5
d_call: -
v_call: TRBV29-1
cdr3_aa: SVEDRDQETQY

j_call: TRBJ2-1
d_call: TRBD1
v_call: TRBV18
cdr3_aa: ASSPRDSSNEQF

j_call: TRBJ1-1
d_call: -
v_call: TRBV4-3
cdr3_aa: ASSRSQGTEAF

j_call: TRBJ2-5
d_call: TRBD2
v_call: TRBV27
cdr3_aa: ASSLASGGLQETQY

j_call: TRBJ2-7
d_call: TRBD2
v_call: TRBV15
cdr3_aa: ATRKSGTDEQY

j_call: TRBJ1-2
d_call: TRBD1
v_call: TRBV7-9
cdr3_aa: ASSTRQGATGYT

j_call: TRBJ2-4
d_call: -
v_call: TRBV7-8
cdr3_aa: ASSTTVNIQY

j_call: TRBJ1-5
d_call: -
v_call: TRBV19
cdr3_aa: ASSIRAGDQPQH

j_call: TRBJ2-7
d_call: -
v_call: TRBV6-6
cdr3_aa: ASSFGEFYEQY

j_call: TRBJ2-5
d_call: -
v_call: TRBV5-6
cdr3_aa: ASSHYRAGVETQY

j_call: TRBJ2-7
d_call: -
v_call: TRBV6-1
cdr3_aa: ASSEARSREAYEQY

j_call: TRBJ2-5
d_call: TRBD1
v_call: TRBV10-3
cdr3_aa: AAATGVGDETQY

j_call: TRBJ2-5
d_call: TRBD2
v_call: TRBV11-1
cdr3_aa: ASGGLADQETQY

j_call: TRBJ2-1
d_call: TRBD2
v_call: TRBV5-1
cdr3_aa: ASSFRGTTNNEQF

j_call: TRBJ2-5
d_call: TRBD2
v_call: TRBV5-6
cdr3_aa: ASSLLAGHQETQY

j_call: TRBJ2-1
d_call: -
v_call: TRBV27
cdr3_aa: ASSLLRTYNEQF

j_call: TRBJ1-2
d_call: TRBD1
v_call: TRBV7-9
cdr3_aa: ASSSDQGAGYGYT

j_call: TRBJ1-1
d_call: -
v_call: TRBV2
cdr3_aa: ASSGSYTEAF

j_call: TRBJ2-1
d_call: -
v_call: TRBV7-2
cdr3_aa: ASSSSSAGYNEQF

j_call: TRBJ2-4
d_call: -
v_call: TRBV6-5
cdr3_aa: ASSYKGLAKNIQY

j_call: TRBJ1-1
d_call: -
v_call: TRBV6-5
cdr3_aa: ASSYLSGTRAEAF

j_call: TRBJ1-6
d_call: -
v_call: TRBV4-1
cdr3_aa: ASSQTSSTGYNSPLH